The 5 T cell receptor beta chains given below trace back to one sample, sequenced in a study of T cell clonality in common variable immunodeficiency. Sequenced by immunoSEQ multiplex PCR; TCRdb stores in-frame clones only, minus some. This sample's clone table lists several thousand clones. The study's findings and limits: Reportedly, TCR beta sequences from common variable immunodeficiency showed fewer deletions and N-nucleotide insertions.

These receptors have no identified antigens. The source material was peripheral blood mononuclear cells. All receptors derive from a human donor with common variable immunodeficiency.

This clone is labeled medium-sized based on frequency. One junction end does not reproduce the germline sequence, and a read error may be involved. CDR3 region: CSARGGGETQYF. The sequenced CDR3 bases are TGCAGTGCAAGAGGAGGGGGAGAGACC. The V and J genes are TRBV20-1 and TRBJ2-5; D is tentatively TRBD1 or TRBD2 (6 bases each). The CDR3 end lies 3 residues beyond the end of the read and is filled in from the germline J gene. The germline gives CDR1 DFQATT, CDR2 SNEGSKA (reference sequence). CDR3 size: 12 residues.

As for this clone: The read terminates 3 residues ahead of where the CDR3 ends, so the germline J gene completes it. The chain recombines TRBV18 with TRBJ1-6; 12 positions agree with TRBD1. CDR3 length equals 20 residues. Germline V gives CDR1 KGHSH, CDR2 LQKENI. With 5 bases clipped from V and 0 bases from J, the junction kept 11 bases outside the gene matches. Incomplete CDR3 DNA: TGTGCCAGCTCAACACACCCCGGGACAGGGGGCAGCTCCTATAATTCACCC. It codes for CASSTHPGTGGSSYNSP. The CDR3 in its entirety is CASSTHPGTGGSSYNSPLHF.

Notes on this clone: The CDR3 goes on 3 residues after the read ends, and that part is filled in from the germline J gene. This sequence joins TRBV7-2 and TRBJ2-5; 7 nucleotides agree with TRBD1. Germline V CDR1 and CDR2: SGHTA, FQGNSA. With 5 bases clipped from V and 7 bases from J, the junction kept 10 bases outside the gene matches. This CDR3 region has 14 residues. The covered CDR3 bases are TGTGCCAGCAGCGCCGACAGGGCCATAGGGACC. This codes for CASSADRAIGT. The whole CDR3 sequence is CASSADRAIGTQYF.

Concerning this clone itself: Read data end 3 residues before the CDR3 end; the end is taken from the germline J gene. This rearrangement joins TRBV2 to TRBJ2-3; D gene uncertain. The CDR3 has 12 amino acids. The germline CDR1 and CDR2 sequences are SNHLY and FYNNEI. Between the trimmed V and J ends, which lost 6 bases and 0 bases, there was a span of 4 bases. The part of the CDR3 DNA that was read is TGTGCCAGCAGGGCTAGCACAGATACG. Translation: CASRASTDT. The full CDR3 protein reads CASRASTDTQYF. The full variable domain, its missing parts supplied by reference TRBV2 and TRBJ2-3, is EPEVTQTPSHQVTQMGQEVILRCVPISNHLYFYWYRQILGQKVEFLVSFYNNEISEKSEIFDDQFSVERPDGSNFTLKIRSTKLEDSAMYFCASRASTDTQYFGPGTRLTVL.

Of note for this clone: The read finishes 3 residues shy of the CDR3 end, and the germline J gene is used to complete it. The chain has TRBV5-1 and TRBJ1-2, with TRBD1 as a possible D gene (5 bases). The CDR3 consists of 13 residues. Germline loops: CDR1 SGHRS, CDR2 YFSETQ. Trimming took off 2 bases at V and 7 bases at J, with 12 bases between the two ends. The sequenced part of the CDR3 DNA is TGCGCCAGCAGCTTCGCACAGGATAGTGGC. It is translated as CASSFAQDSG. The full CDR3 is CASSFAQDSGYTF.